The rows below give T cell receptor beta chains drawn from one sample of a study of siplizumab effects on memory and regulatory T cells. Measured with immunoSEQ multiplex PCR; TCRdb has only the in-frame clones, and not every one. The table has some 120,000 clones, approximately 94% seen once. Sequences were obtained from non-Treg CD4+ T cells sorted from blood. The source of these receptors is a human donor in good health. Both conserved end residues are part of each CDR3. D genes are given only for firm matches. Size is stated for part of the rows, as once, few or many counts, or as a class when the clone is expanded.

d_call: .; clone_size: .; j_call: TRBJ2-7; v_call: TRBV4-2; cdr3_aa: CASSPRLGGDDEQYF; cdr3_nt: TGTGCCAGCAGCCCGCGACTAGGCGGCGACGATGAGCAGTACTTC
d_call: .; clone_size: .; j_call: TRBJ2-5; v_call: TRBV30; cdr3_aa: CAWQPPIKGLTQYF; cdr3_nt: TGTGCCTGGCAACCACCTATTAAGGGCTTGACCCAGTACTTC
d_call: TRBD2; clone_size: .; j_call: TRBJ2-7; v_call: TRBV10-3; cdr3_aa: CAISGGKTSGSSPTYEQYF; cdr3_nt: TGTGCCATCAGTGGCGGCAAGACTAGCGGGAGCTCCCCAACCTACGAGCAGTACTTC
d_call: .; clone_size: .; j_call: TRBJ2-3; v_call: TRBV5-4; cdr3_aa: CASSLGATDTQYF; cdr3_nt: TGTGCCAGCAGCCTAGGGGCCACAGATACGCAGTATTTT
d_call: TRBD1; clone_size: .; j_call: TRBJ1-2; v_call: TRBV5-1; cdr3_aa: CASSLALGQSGYGYTF; cdr3_nt: TGCGCCAGCAGCTTGGCTTTGGGACAGTCGGGGTATGGCTACACCTTC
d_call: .; clone_size: .; j_call: TRBJ1-1; v_call: TRBV28; cdr3_aa: CASSLKLTGNGEAFF; cdr3_nt: TGTGCCAGCAGTTTAAAGCTTACGGGGAACGGGGAAGCTTTCTTT
d_call: .; clone_size: .; j_call: TRBJ1-1; v_call: TRBV5-1; cdr3_aa: CASRTGGADTEAFF; cdr3_nt: TGCGCCAGCAGGACTGGGGGGGCGGACACTGAAGCTTTCTTT
d_call: .; clone_size: .; j_call: TRBJ1-3; v_call: TRBV5-4; cdr3_aa: CASSSAGNTIYF; cdr3_nt: TGTGCCAGCAGCTCGGCTGGAAACACCATATATTTT
d_call: .; clone_size: .; j_call: TRBJ1-2; v_call: TRBV6-6; cdr3_aa: CASSSGTNYGYTF; cdr3_nt: TGTGCCAGCAGTTCGGGGACTAACTATGGCTACACCTTC
d_call: .; clone_size: .; j_call: TRBJ2-1; v_call: TRBV15; cdr3_aa: CATSREQGPGNEQFF; cdr3_nt: TGTGCCACCAGCAGAGAACAGGGACCGGGCAATGAGCAGTTCTTC
d_call: TRBD2; clone_size: .; j_call: TRBJ2-5; v_call: TRBV7-9; cdr3_aa: CASSARTSSETQYF; cdr3_nt: TGTGCCAGCAGCGCACGGACTAGCTCAGAGACCCAGTACTTC
d_call: .; clone_size: .; j_call: TRBJ1-1; v_call: TRBV19; cdr3_aa: CASSADSGFRTEAFF; cdr3_nt: TGTGCCAGTAGTGCAGACTCAGGGTTTAGGACTGAAGCTTTCTTT
d_call: .; clone_size: .; j_call: TRBJ2-3; v_call: TRBV5-4; cdr3_aa: CASSLDASTDTQYF; cdr3_nt: TGTGCCAGCAGCTTGGACGCTAGCACAGATACGCAGTATTTT
d_call: TRBD2; clone_size: .; j_call: TRBJ2-3; v_call: TRBV7-9; cdr3_aa: CASSVGLAGYTDTQYF; cdr3_nt: TGTGCCAGCAGCGTGGGACTAGCGGGTTATACAGATACGCAGTATTTT
d_call: TRBD1; clone_size: .; j_call: TRBJ1-4; v_call: TRBV19; cdr3_aa: CASRDRGRKLFF; cdr3_nt: TGTGCCAGTAGGGACAGGGGGCGGAAACTGTTTTTT
d_call: .; clone_size: .; j_call: TRBJ1-5; v_call: TRBV6-6; cdr3_aa: CASSYSGVSNQPQHF; cdr3_nt: TGTGCCAGCAGTTACTCCGGGGTCTCCAATCAGCCCCAGCATTTT
d_call: TRBD2; clone_size: once; j_call: TRBJ2-1; v_call: TRBV7-2; cdr3_aa: CASSLAGVILDEQFF; cdr3_nt: TGTGCCAGCAGCCTAGCGGGAGTCATTTTAGATGAGCAGTTCTTC